This TCR beta chain derives from a study of shared clonotypes between healthy human individuals. Overall study findings and caveats: Naive subsets typically showed greater estimated richness than memory subsets.

The method was immunoSEQ multiplex PCR; TCRdb's version includes in-frame clones alone and lacks a portion of them. Among roughly 2,000,000 clones listed, less than 95% were seen once. Naive CD8 populations comprised CD45RO-negative cells positively selected for CCR7, excluding terminally differentiated effector memory CD45RA+ cells. For this clone: The antigen remains unidentified.

V was trimmed by 3 bases and J by 3 bases, leaving 15 bases between them. Germline V gene sequence: CDR1 LGHNA, CDR2 YSLEER. The CDR3 is made up of 16 amino acids. Sequenced material: naive CD8+ T cells sorted from blood. The TCR sequence derives from a man between 18 and 35 years old in good health. The chain uses TRBV4-3 and TRBJ2-1; the D gene is possibly TRBD2 (5 bases). The CDR3 reads CASSQTMAAYYNEQFF. The CDR3 nucleotides read TGCGCCAGCAGCCAGACTATGGCCGCCTACTACAATGAGCAGTTCTTC.